This entry features one T cell receptor (beta chain) sequence. Its binding antigen is unknown. One base away there is no much larger clone; base qualities are not given. At the junction V is shortened by 8 bases and J by 2 bases, with 13 bases in between. For CDR1 and CDR2, the germline V gene (reference sequence) lists MNHEY and SMNVEV. The CDR3 runs 13 amino acids, cysteine and phenylalanine included. This entry keeps only the CDR3 DNA: 39 bases, framed from base 1. These data come from a study of T cells after yellow fever vaccination (dated by TCRdb to the late 2010s). The study in broad terms: Libraries from fractions with low cell numbers were prepared with the SMART-Seq v4 Ultra Low Input RNA kit. To follow T-cell clones before and after primary and booster YFV17D yellow fever vaccination, bulk TCR alpha and beta repertoires were sequenced over time. Two healthy male donors made up the cohort, one aged 18 to 29 years and the other aged 30 to 40 years. Bulk PBMC replicates and cell subsets were isolated from blood drawn at multiple timepoints before and after both primary and secondary immunization.

This specimen's treatment or condition label, per the study, means: live attenuated yellow fever vaccine strain. At every blood-draw timepoint, two biological replicates of bulk PBMCs were collected. PBMCs were isolated from peripheral blood using a standard Ficoll-Paque protocol. RNA was extracted with TriZol from bulk PBMCs, CD4 and CD8 fractions, and dextramer-positive and dextramer-negative fractions. TCR cDNA was made using 5'RACE template switching, a step that added a universal primer site and unique molecular identifiers. Priming for cDNA synthesis came from both the TCR alpha and TCR beta constant segments. Library amplification used two PCR steps, and the second PCR step added sample barcodes and sequencing adapters. Libraries were sequenced on Illumina HiSeq 2500 (2x100 bp) or NovaSeq (2x150 bp). Regarding the original processing steps: MIGEC handled demultiplexing of reads and collapsing into UMI consensus sequences, while MiXCR performed V(D)J alignment. Vaccine-responding clonotypes were defined with edgeR using replicate PBMC samples, requiring FDR below 0.01 and a log2 fold change above 5 up to day 15. Bulk clonotypes were assigned CD4 or CD8 identity according to which sequenced CD4 or CD8 repertoire held them at higher abundance. TCRdb ran its own pipeline on the public reads, namely fastp trimming at Q25 and MiXCR clone calling, and kept in-frame beta chains. Duplicate CDR3 protein sequences are folded into a single record with the most common DNA and genes. What appears here as the V and J calls and clone size reflects TCRdb's work, not the paper's. For this sample there are around 600,000 distinct CDR3 sequences; 9% to 15% appear just once. 15% of the sample is in the top ten clones.

The paper as a whole reports these results and caveats: A small fraction of clonotypes appeared in both the CD4 and CD8 compartments, likely as a result of convergent recombination. The secondary T-cell response was found to be weaker but faster than the primary response, with a peak reached on day 5 rather than on day 15. The study included only a couple of donors, which limits how far the findings can be generalized. Most clones expanded after primary vaccination were re-detected after the booster (almost 98% of CD4 and around 88% of CD8), suggesting broad memory maintenance. Because abundant contaminating clonotypes from the bulk population could be contained in FACS-sorted repertoires, computational filtering was required.

Rearrangement joined TRBV27 to TRBJ2-7; the D gene is possibly TRBD1, with 6 bases matching. The starting material was PBMCs, obtained on the day of the yellow fever booster vaccination. This clonotype was sampled from a man under 40 who received the YFV17D yellow fever vaccine. The DNA reads as follows: TGTGCCAGCCGTGCAGGGGACACCTACGAGCAGTACTTC. Its amino acids are CASRAGDTYEQYF.